One sample yielded the 20 T cell receptor beta chains listed below, sequenced in a study of OX40 agonist ivuxolimab in advanced cancers. TCRdb keeps only in-frame clones here, not all; method: immunoSEQ multiplex PCR. The profile shows about 14,000 clones, 80% of them singletons. Material: CD4+ or CD8+ T cells sorted from blood, obtained in a trial of the OX40 agonist ivuxolimab. The receptors were sampled from an adult with an advanced solid tumor such as melanoma, head and neck, liver or kidney cancer.

V gene TRBV11-3 combines with J gene TRBJ1-1; the D is unclear. Germline V gives CDR1 SGHNT, CDR2 YENEEA. The CDR3 is made up of 16 amino acids. The V end was cut by 2 bases, the J end by 0 bases, with 13 bases between. This CDR3 is CASSLSAGSMNTEAFF. CDR3 bases: TGTGCCAGCAGCTTAAGCGCAGGCTCCATGAACACTGAAGCTTTCTTT.

The J gene is TRBJ2-1, the V gene TRBV2; D is unclear. This CDR3 has 15 amino acids. Germline assignment: CDR1 SNHLY and CDR2 FYNNEI. The germline V and J ends were trimmed by 2 bases and 0 bases, with 8 bases remaining between them. The chain's CDR3 is CASSEFSLSYNEQFF. In DNA, the CDR3 is TGTGCCAGCAGTGAATTTAGTCTCTCCTACAATGAGCAGTTCTTC.

The CDR3 sequence is CASRDRGSDEQFF. CDR3 nucleotide sequence: TGTGCCAGCAGGGACAGGGGTTCCGATGAGCAGTTCTTC. The V gene is TRBV9, the J gene TRBJ2-1, with 9 bases that match TRBD1. Germline CDR1 is SGDLS and CDR2 is YYNGEE. The CDR3 has 13 residues. V gave up 5 bases and J gave up 8 bases; unmatched junction bases: 5.

The chain is built from TRBV19 and TRBJ2-2; 7 bases are a match to TRBD1. Trimming at V came to 7 bases and at J to 6 bases, leaving 11 bases not matched to a gene. CDR1 is LNHDA and CDR2 is SQIVND in the germline V gene (reference sequence). This CDR3 spans 15 amino acids. CDR3 bases: TGTGCCAGTATCTCGCCGGGGACAGTGGCCGGGGAGCTGTTTTTT. Amino acids: CASISPGTVAGELFF.

By frequency in the sample, this clone is medium-sized. This chain uses TRBV14 with TRBJ2-7, with D perhaps matching TRBD2 (7 bases). V was clipped by 4 bases and J by 6 bases, with 13 bases between them. The CDR3 totals 13 residues. Germline V gene lookup returns CDR1 SGHDN and CDR2 FVKESK. CDR3 sequence: CASSLRGASEQYF. As DNA, the CDR3 is TGTGCCAGCAGCCTCCGGGGGGCTAGCGAGCAGTACTTC.

J is TRBJ2-2 and V is TRBV7-9, with TRBD1 identical over 8 bases. The germline V gene encodes CDR1 SEHNR and CDR2 FQNEAQ (reference sequence). J was trimmed by 4 bases and V by 5 bases; bases with no gene match: 9. CDR3 length equals 16 residues. CDR3 loop: CASSRVRTGFTGELFF. Written as DNA, the CDR3 is TGTGCCAGCAGCCGCGTCCGGACAGGGTTCACCGGGGAGCTGTTTTTT.

The rearrangement uses TRBV6-1 and TRBJ2-4; D is possibly TRBD2 (5 bases). Trimming removed 4 bases at V and 8 bases at J, with 12 bases between. Germline CDR1 is MNHNS and CDR2 is SASEGT. This CDR3 contains 13 residues. This CDR3 reads CASSVVDWDIQYF. The DNA of the CDR3 is TGTGCCAGCAGTGTTGTGGACTGGGACATTCAGTACTTC.

The J gene is TRBJ2-2, the V gene TRBV14, with D unresolved. The CDR3 contains 16 residues. Germline assignment: CDR1 SGHDN and CDR2 FVKESK. Trimming removed 0 bases from V and 6 bases from J, with 14 bases in between. CDR3 nucleotide sequence: TGTGCCAGCAGCCAAGACTTTGGTCACGCGTCCGGGGAGCTGTTTTTT. It encodes CASSQDFGHASGELFF.

The chain links TRBV27 to TRBJ2-4; weak D call: TRBD1 (6 bases). The germline V gene encodes CDR1 MNHEY and CDR2 SMNVEV (reference sequence). Trimming took 0 bases from V and 1 from J, leaving 13 bases between them. The CDR3 is 17 amino acids. The CDR3 DNA reads TGTGCCAGCAGTTTATCGCCCTTGGGGGCTGCCAAAAACATTCAGTACTTC. Its protein is CASSLSPLGAAKNIQYF.

The chain uses TRBV6-1 and TRBJ2-3; no firm D call. CDR1 is MNHNS and CDR2 is SASEGT in the germline V gene. V was trimmed by 8 bases and J by 2 bases, leaving 14 bases between them. The CDR3 sequence is 14 residues long. The CDR3 sequence: CASADFGVTDTQYF. CDR3 bases: TGTGCCAGCGCAGACTTTGGAGTCACAGATACGCAGTATTTT.

This chain joins TRBV6-1 and TRBJ2-3; D possibly corresponds to TRBD2 (5 bases). Germline V lookup: CDR1 MNHNS, CDR2 SASEGT. Trimming cost V 2 bases and J 2 bases, with 14 bases left between them. The CDR3 spans 16 residues. The CDR3 bases are TGTGCCAGCAGTGAACGGTTTTTAGCGAACACAGATACGCAGTATTTT. As protein: CASSERFLANTDTQYF.

The gene calls are TRBV11-2 and TRBJ1-3; perhaps TRBD1 as D (5 bases). The CDR3 is 14 amino acids. Germline loops: CDR1 SGHAT, CDR2 FQNNGV. The V end was cut by 3 bases, the J end by 3 bases, with 9 bases between. This chain's CDR3 is CASSFSGNGNTIYF. CDR3 in DNA: TGTGCCAGCAGCTTCTCAGGGAATGGAAACACCATATATTTT.

V gene TRBV9 combines with J gene TRBJ1-2, with 7 positions matching TRBD1. CDR1 is SGDLS and CDR2 is YYNGEE in the germline V gene. This CDR3 has 13 residues. V lost 4 bases to trimming and J lost 4 bases; unmatched junction nucleotides: 4. CDR3 sequence (DNA): TGTGCCAGCAGCCCGGGACAGACCTATGGCTACACCTTC. Protein product: CASSPGQTYGYTF.

The V gene is TRBV9, the J gene TRBJ2-2; either TRBD1 or TRBD2 may fit D (6 bases each). Between the trimmed V and J ends, which lost 4 bases and 5 bases, there was a span of 15 bases. The CDR3 loop spans 15 amino acids. Germline V gene data show CDR1 as SGDLS and CDR2 as YYNGEE. CDR3 in DNA: TGTGCCAGCAGCTCCCCGGGGGACACAACCGGGGAGCTGTTTTTT. The encoded protein is CASSSPGDTTGELFF.

The chain uses TRBV6-6 and TRBJ2-1, with D tentatively TRBD2 (5 bases). Trimming pared 6 bases from V and 5 bases from J, leaving 14 bases between. The CDR3 consists of 14 residues. Germline assignment: CDR1 MNHNY and CDR2 SVGAGI (reference sequence). CDR3 DNA sequence: TGTGCCAGCAGCTTTCTAGCCGAACACAATGAGCAGTTCTTC. Its translation is CASSFLAEHNEQFF.

The chain couples TRBV6-5 to TRBJ2-7; D is unclear. The CDR3 spans 12 residues. Trimming took off 4 bases at V and 3 bases at J, with 7 bases between the two ends. In germline, CDR1 is MNHEY, CDR2 SVGAGI. The CDR3: CASSSPFYEQYF. The CDR3 coding sequence is TGTGCCAGCAGTTCCCCTTTCTACGAGCAGTACTTC.

The chain couples TRBV5-5 to TRBJ2-2, with D tentatively TRBD1 (6 bases). Trimming took 3 bases from V and 9 from J, leaving 9 bases between them. The V gene's germline CDR1 is SGHKS and CDR2 YYEKEE (reference sequence). This CDR3 contains 12 residues. The CDR3 loop is CASSWTVRELFF. CDR3 nucleotides: TGTGCCAGCAGCTGGACAGTCCGGGAGCTGTTTTTT.

This chain joins TRBV2 and TRBJ2-6, with D tentatively TRBD2 (5 bases). The CDR3 contains 15 residues. V gave up 6 bases and J gave up 1 base, with 10 bases separating them. CDR1 is SNHLY and CDR2 is FYNNEI in the germline V gene. The CDR3 sequence is CASSGMFSGANVLTF. The CDR3 DNA reads TGTGCCAGCAGCGGGATGTTTTCTGGGGCCAACGTCCTGACTTTC.

The chain employs TRBV10-1 and TRBJ2-7, with TRBD1 matching over 8 bases. Germline values: CDR1 WNHNN, CDR2 SYGVQD (reference sequence). V lost 8 bases, J lost 0 bases, and 21 bases stayed unmatched. The CDR3 runs to 19 residues. The CDR3 spells CASPTLGQDLFRVSYEQYF. DNA of the CDR3: TGCGCCAGCCCCACCCTGGGACAGGATTTATTCAGGGTCTCCTACGAGCAGTACTTC.

The chain links TRBV6-1 to TRBJ2-7, with D possibly being TRBD2 (7 bases). The V and J ends lost 5 bases and 6 bases respectively, with 20 bases between them. The CDR3 is 15 residues long. Germline V gives CDR1 MNHNS, CDR2 SASEGT. The CDR3 loop reads CASSSRGLPGGEQYF. CDR3 DNA: TGTGCCAGCAGTTCCAGGGGTCTGCCGGGAGGCGAGCAGTACTTC.